Presented here are 7 T cell receptor beta chains from one specimen sequenced in a study of blood T cell repertoires in COVID-19. The method was immunoSEQ multiplex PCR; TCRdb's version includes in-frame clones alone and lacks a portion of them. This table has 95,000 to 150,000 clones, around 81% appearing once. The sample comprised peripheral blood. Receptors originate from a man younger than 40 with COVID-19, enrolled during active disease.

V is TRBV19 and J is TRBJ2-3; 10 bases map to TRBD2. The CDR3 runs to 18 residues. V trimming: 1 base; J trimming: 1 base; junction bases outside the gene matches: 8. The germline CDR1 and CDR2 sequences are LNHDA and SQIVND (reference sequence). The CDR3 loop is CASSIALAGAQRTDTQYF. The CDR3 coding sequence is TGTGCCAGTAGTATAGCCCTAGCGGGGGCCCAACGCACAGATACGCAGTATTTT.

V usage is TRBV5-1 and J usage is TRBJ2-3; possibly TRBD2 for D (5 bases). From germline, CDR1 is SGHRS and CDR2 YFSETQ. The CDR3 extends over 15 amino acids. Trimming pared 0 bases from V and 6 bases from J, leaving 14 bases between. The CDR3 region is CASSLGGISADTQYF. The CDR3 region has the DNA TGCGCCAGCAGCTTGGGAGGGATTTCAGCCGATACGCAGTATTTT.

The chain joins TRBV6-2 or TRBV6-3 to TRBJ1-1; weak D call: TRBD1 (6 bases). Germline V gene data show CDR1 as MNHEY and CDR2 as SVGEGT. The CDR3 length is 15 residues. The V end lost 6 bases, the J end lost 1 base, and 15 bases lay between the germline ends. Here the CDR3 reads CASSRRGTRNTEAFF. CDR3 DNA: TGTGCCAGCAGCCGGCGAGGGACAAGGAACACTGAAGCTTTCTTT.

This clone occurred once. V is TRBV7-6 and J is TRBJ2-6; D is uncertain. CDR3 length: 17 residues. V lost 1 base, J lost 0 bases, and 10 bases lay in between. Per the germline V gene, CDR1 is SGHVS and CDR2 is FNYEAQ. Here the CDR3 DNA reads TGTGCCAGCAGCTTAGGCAGGCCAAGCTCTGGGGCCAACGTCCTGACTTTC. It codes for CASSLGRPSSGANVLTF.

In its sample, this clone is hyperexpanded. This sequence joins TRBV28 and TRBJ1-5, with 9 bases identical to TRBD1. The CDR3 consists of 18 residues. Germline V CDR1 and CDR2: MDHEN, SYDVKM. The J segment lost 6 bases and the V segment lost 5 bases, leaving 17 bases of the junction unmatched. The CDR3 loop is CASSANDGDRVFIQPQHF. The CDR3 nucleotides are TGTGCCAGCAGTGCGAACGACGGGGACAGGGTTTTCATTCAGCCCCAGCATTTT.

The chain has TRBV6-1 and TRBJ2-7; D is possibly TRBD1 (6 bases). Trimming took off 0 bases at V and 1 base at J, with 13 bases between the two ends. The CDR3 has 16 amino acids. CDR1 is MNHNS and CDR2 is SASEGT in the germline V gene. In nucleotides, the CDR3 is TGTGCCAGCAGTGAAGCCTACAGGGTGATTTCCTACGAGCAGTACTTC. It encodes CASSEAYRVISYEQYF.

The V call is TRBV6-5, the J call TRBJ1-2; no reliable D call. CDR1 and CDR2 from the germline V gene are MNHEY and SVGAGI. Trimming removed 2 bases at V and 4 bases at J, with 11 bases between. The CDR3 contains 14 residues. This chain's CDR3 is CASSYDGRGYGYTF. The CDR3 bases are TGTGCCAGCAGTTACGACGGCAGAGGCTATGGCTACACCTTC.